This T cell receptor beta chain comes out of a study of blood T cell repertoires in COVID-19. As for the study in general: The study drew acute and convalescent COVID-19 samples from the United States, Italy and Spain. T cells, B-cell-depleted T cells, or PBMCs provided the cDNA or gDNA that served as material.

The CDR3 covers 18 residues. Trimming shortened V by 2 bases and J by 1 base, and 20 bases separated the two germline ends. CDR1 and CDR2 from the germline V gene are MRHNA and SNTAGT. As handled by the study authors: Using reference gene primer amplification, nucleated cell counts were estimated. The protocol was immunoSEQ multiplex PCR, while the TCRdb copy is restricted to in-frame clones and leaves out a portion. For V, J and clone size, that table is used; D and trimming come from the DNA. The sample includes 150,000 to 200,000 clones, around 82% of them seen just once. The Seattle patients, enrolled during active infection, were followed longitudinally.

The sample comprised peripheral blood. This chain joins TRBV6-4 and TRBJ1-2, with D uncertain. The source of this sequence is a woman aged 40 to 50 with COVID-19, enrolled during active disease. CDR3 nucleotide sequence: TGTGCCAGCAGTGACCCGCCCGTAACCGGGGAAATTAACTATGGCTACACCTTC. The encoded protein is CASSDPPVTGEINYGYTF.